This TCR beta chain was observed in a study of blood T cell repertoires in COVID-19. Which cohort a participant joined came from the clinical history participants gave. Each recovered donor of Cohort 3 presented with two negative PCRs, clearance, or symptom resolution. The table came from immunoSEQ multiplex PCR; TCRdb's copy has only in-frame clones and leaves some out. The sample lists roughly 170,000 clones; under 85% were seen once. This clonotype originated in a man aged 50 or older who had recovered from COVID-19. The sample taken for sequencing was PBMCs or T cells enriched from blood (not recorded which).

CDR3 loop: CASSLGHDEKLFF. The CDR3 DNA sequence: TGTGCCAGCAGCCTGGGACACGATGAAAAACTGTTTTTT. The genes are TRBV5-5 and TRBJ1-4; tentatively, D is TRBD1 (6 bases). This CDR3 has 13 residues. CDR1 and CDR2 from the germline V gene are SGHKS and YYEKEE (reference sequence). The V end lost 4 bases, the J end lost 6 bases, and 10 bases lay between the germline ends.